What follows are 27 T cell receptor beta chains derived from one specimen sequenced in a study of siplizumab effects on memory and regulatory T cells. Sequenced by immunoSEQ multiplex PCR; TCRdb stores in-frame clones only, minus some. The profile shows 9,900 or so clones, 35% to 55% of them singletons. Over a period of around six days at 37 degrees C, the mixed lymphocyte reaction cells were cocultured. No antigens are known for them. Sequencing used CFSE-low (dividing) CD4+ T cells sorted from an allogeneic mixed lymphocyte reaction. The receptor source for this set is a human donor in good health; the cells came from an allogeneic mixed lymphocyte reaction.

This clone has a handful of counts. The DNA of the CDR3 is TGTGCCATCAGTGAGTCTAAACGACAGGAAGCTTTCTTT. The encoded protein is CAISESKRQEAFF. V is TRBV10-3 and J is TRBJ1-1; perhaps TRBD1 as D (5 bases). Deletions cut 0 bases from V and 8 bases from J, with 10 bases between. This CDR3 has 13 residues. Per the germline V gene, CDR1 is ENHRY and CDR2 is SYGVKD.

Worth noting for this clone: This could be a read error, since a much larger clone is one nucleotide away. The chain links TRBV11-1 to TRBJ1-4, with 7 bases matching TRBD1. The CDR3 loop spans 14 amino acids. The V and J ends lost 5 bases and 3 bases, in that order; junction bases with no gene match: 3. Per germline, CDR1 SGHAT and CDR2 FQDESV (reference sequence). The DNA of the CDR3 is TGTGCCAGCAGCCGCGACAGGGCTAATGAAAAACTGTTTTTT. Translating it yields CASSRDRANEKLFF.

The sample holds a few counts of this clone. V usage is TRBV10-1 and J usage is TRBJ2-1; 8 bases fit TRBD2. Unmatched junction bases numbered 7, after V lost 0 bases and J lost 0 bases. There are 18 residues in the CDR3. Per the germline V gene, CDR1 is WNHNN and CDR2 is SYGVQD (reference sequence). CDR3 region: CASSESMTSAYSYNEQFF. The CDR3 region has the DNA TGCGCCAGCAGTGAGTCGATGACTAGCGCCTACTCCTACAATGAGCAGTTCTTC.

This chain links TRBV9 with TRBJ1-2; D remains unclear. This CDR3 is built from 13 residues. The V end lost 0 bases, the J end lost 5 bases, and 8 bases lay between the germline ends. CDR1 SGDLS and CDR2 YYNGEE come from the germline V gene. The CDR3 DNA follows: TGTGCCAGCAGCGTAGACCCAGGTTATGGCTACACCTTC. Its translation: CASSVDPGYGYTF.

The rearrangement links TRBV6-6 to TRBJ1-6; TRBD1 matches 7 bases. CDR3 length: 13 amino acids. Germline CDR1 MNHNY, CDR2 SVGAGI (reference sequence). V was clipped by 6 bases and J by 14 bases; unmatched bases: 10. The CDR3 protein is CASSPMTGYSLHF. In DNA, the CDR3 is TGTGCCAGCAGCCCGATGACAGGGTATTCCCTCCACTTT.

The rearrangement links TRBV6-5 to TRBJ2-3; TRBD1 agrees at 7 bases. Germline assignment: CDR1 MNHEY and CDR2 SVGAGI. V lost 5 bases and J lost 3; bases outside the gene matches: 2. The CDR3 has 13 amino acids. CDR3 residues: CASSPQGTDTQYF. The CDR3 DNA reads TGTGCCAGCAGTCCACAGGGGACAGATACGCAGTATTTT.

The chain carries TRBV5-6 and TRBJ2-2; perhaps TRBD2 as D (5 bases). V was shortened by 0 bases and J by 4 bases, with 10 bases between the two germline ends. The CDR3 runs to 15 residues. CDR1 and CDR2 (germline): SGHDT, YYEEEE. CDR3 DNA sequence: TGTGCCAGCAGCTTGGGTCTAGGGAGCACCGGGGAGCTGTTTTTT. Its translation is CASSLGLGSTGELFF.

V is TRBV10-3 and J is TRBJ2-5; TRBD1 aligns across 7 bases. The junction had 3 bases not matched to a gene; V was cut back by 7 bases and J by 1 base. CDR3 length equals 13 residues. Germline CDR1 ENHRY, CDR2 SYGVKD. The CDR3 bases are TGTGCCATCACCCGGGACAGCCAAGAGACCCAGTACTTC. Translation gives CAITRDSQETQYF.

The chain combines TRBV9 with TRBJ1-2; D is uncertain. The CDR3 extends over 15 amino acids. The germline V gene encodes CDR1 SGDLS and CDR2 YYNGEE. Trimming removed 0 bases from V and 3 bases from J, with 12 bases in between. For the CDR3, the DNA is TGTGCCAGCAGCGTAGCTACGGGATGGGACTATGGCTACACCTTC. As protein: CASSVATGWDYGYTF.

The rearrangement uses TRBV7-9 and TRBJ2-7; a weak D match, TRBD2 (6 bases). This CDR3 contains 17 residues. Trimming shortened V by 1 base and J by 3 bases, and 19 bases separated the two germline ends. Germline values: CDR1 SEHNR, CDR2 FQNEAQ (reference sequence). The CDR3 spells CASSLEGRTTFLYEQYF. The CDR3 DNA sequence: TGTGCCAGCAGCTTAGAGGGGAGGACCACCTTTCTCTACGAGCAGTACTTC.

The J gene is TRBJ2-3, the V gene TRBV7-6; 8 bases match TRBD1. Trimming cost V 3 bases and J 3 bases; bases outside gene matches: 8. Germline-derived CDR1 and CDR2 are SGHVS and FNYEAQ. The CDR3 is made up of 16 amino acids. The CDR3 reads CASSFWTGSRTDTQYF. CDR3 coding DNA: TGTGCCAGCAGCTTTTGGACAGGGTCGAGGACAGATACGCAGTATTTT.

CDR3 in amino acids: CASSVDPYGAVDAEAFF. Here the CDR3 DNA reads TGTGCCAGCAGCGTAGACCCCTATGGGGCCGTGGACGCTGAAGCTTTCTTT. This chain joins TRBV9 and TRBJ1-1, with a possible D match to TRBD1 (5 bases). Germline V gene data show CDR1 as SGDLS and CDR2 as YYNGEE. V was cut by 0 bases and J by 6 bases, with 21 bases left in between. This CDR3 spans 17 amino acids.

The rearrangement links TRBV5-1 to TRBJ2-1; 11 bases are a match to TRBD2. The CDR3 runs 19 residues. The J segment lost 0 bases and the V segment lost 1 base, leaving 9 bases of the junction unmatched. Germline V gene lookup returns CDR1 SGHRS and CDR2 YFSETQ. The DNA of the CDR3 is TGCGCCAGCAGCTTGTCGACGACTAGCGGGACGTTCTCCTACAATGAGCAGTTCTTC. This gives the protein CASSLSTTSGTFSYNEQFF.

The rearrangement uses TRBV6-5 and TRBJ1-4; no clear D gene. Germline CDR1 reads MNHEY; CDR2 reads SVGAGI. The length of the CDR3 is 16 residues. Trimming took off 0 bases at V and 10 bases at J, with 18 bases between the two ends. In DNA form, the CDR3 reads TGTGCCAGCAGTTACTCGAGTCAGGCAACCGCTGGAAAACTGTTTTTT. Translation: CASSYSSQATAGKLFF.

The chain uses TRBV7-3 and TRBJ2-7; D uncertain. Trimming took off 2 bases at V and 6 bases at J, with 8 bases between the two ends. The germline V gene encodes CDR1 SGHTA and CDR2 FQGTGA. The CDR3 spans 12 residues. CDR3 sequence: CASSLHLGEQYF. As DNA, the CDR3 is TGTGCCAGCAGCTTACACTTGGGCGAGCAGTACTTC. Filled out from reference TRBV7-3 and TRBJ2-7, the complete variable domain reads GAGVSQTPSNKVTEKGKYVELRCDPISGHTALYWYRQSLGQGPEFLIYFQGTGAADDSGLPNDRFFAVRPEGSVSTLKIQRTERGDSAVYLCASSLHLGEQYFGPGTRLTVT.

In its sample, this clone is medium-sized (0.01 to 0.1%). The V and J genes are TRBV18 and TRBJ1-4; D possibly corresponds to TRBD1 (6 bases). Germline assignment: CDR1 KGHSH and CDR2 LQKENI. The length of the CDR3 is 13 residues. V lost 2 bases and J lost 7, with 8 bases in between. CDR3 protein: CASSPGGSEKLFF. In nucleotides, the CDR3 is TGTGCCAGCTCACCAGGGGGCAGTGAAAAACTGTTTTTT. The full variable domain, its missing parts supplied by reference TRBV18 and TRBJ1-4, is NAGVMQNPRHLVRRRGQEARLRCSPMKGHSHVYWYRQLPEEGLKFMVYLQKENIIDESGMPKERFSAEFPKEGPSILRIQQVVRGDSAAYFCASSPGGSEKLFFGSGTQLSVL.

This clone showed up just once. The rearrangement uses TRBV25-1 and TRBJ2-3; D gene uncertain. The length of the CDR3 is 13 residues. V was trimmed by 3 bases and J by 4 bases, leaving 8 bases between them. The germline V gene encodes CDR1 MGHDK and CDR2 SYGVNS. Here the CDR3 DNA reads TGTGCCAGCAGTGACCTGAAGGCAGATACGCAGTATTTT. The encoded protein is CASSDLKADTQYF. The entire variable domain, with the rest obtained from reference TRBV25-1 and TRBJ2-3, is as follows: EADIYQTPRYLVIGTGKKITLECSQTMGHDKMYWYQQDPGMELHLIHYSYGVNSTEKGDLSSESTVSRIRTEHFPLTLESARPSHTSQYLCASSDLKADTQYFGPGTRLTVL.

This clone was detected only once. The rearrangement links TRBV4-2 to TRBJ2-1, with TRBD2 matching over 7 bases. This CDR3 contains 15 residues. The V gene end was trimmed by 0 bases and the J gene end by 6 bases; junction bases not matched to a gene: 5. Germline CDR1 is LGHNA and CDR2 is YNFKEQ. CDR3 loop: CASSQEGGRANEQFF. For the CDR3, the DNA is TGTGCCAGCAGCCAAGAGGGCGGGAGAGCCAATGAGCAGTTCTTC.

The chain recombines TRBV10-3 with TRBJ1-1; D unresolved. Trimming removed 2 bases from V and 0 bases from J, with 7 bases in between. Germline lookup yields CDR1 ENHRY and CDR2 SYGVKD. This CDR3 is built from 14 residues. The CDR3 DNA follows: TGTGCCATCAGTGAGCCTACATTGAACACTGAAGCTTTCTTT. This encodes CAISEPTLNTEAFF.

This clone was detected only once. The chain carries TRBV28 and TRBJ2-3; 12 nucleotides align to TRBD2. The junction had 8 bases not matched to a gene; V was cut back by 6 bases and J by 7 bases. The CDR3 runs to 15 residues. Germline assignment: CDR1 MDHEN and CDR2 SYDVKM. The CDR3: CASSAGLAGTNTQYF. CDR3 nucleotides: TGTGCCAGCAGCGCCGGACTAGCGGGAACGAATACGCAGTATTTT.

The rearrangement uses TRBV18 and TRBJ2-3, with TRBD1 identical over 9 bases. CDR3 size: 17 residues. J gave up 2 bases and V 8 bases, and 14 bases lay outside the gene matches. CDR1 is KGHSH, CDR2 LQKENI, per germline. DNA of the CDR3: TGTGCCAGCACGGGACAGGGTTTTAGTATCAACACAGATACGCAGTATTTT. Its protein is CASTGQGFSINTDTQYF.

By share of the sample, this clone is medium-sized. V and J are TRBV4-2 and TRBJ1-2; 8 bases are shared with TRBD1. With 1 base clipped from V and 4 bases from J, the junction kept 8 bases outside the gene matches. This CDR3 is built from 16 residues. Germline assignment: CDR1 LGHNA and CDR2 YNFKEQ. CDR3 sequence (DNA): TGTGCCAGCAGCCAAGCCGGACAGGGAGGTGGCTATGGCTACACCTTC. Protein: CASSQAGQGGGYGYTF.

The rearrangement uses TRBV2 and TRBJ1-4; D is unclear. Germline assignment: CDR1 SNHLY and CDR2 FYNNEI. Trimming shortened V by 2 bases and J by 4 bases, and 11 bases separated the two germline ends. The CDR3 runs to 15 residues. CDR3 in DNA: TGTGCCAGCAGTGAAACCTGGGCCCTTAATGAAAAACTGTTTTTT. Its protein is CASSETWALNEKLFF.

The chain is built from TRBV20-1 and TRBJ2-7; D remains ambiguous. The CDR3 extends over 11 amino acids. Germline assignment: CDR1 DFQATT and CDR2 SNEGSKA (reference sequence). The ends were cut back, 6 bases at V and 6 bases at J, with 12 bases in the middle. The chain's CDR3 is CSAPVQSEQYF. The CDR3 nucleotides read TGCAGTGCCCCCGTTCAGTCCGAGCAGTACTTC.

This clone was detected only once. This chain's CDR3 is CASSLGGGVAQPTGNTIYF. The CDR3, as DNA: TGCGCCAGCAGCTTGGGGGGGGGAGTGGCCCAGCCAACTGGAAACACCATATATTTT. The rearrangement uses TRBV5-1 and TRBJ1-3; TRBD1 is a possible D gene (5 bases). V lost 0 bases and J 2 bases, leaving 21 bases between the germline ends. This CDR3 comprises 19 residues. Germline values: CDR1 SGHRS, CDR2 YFSETQ.

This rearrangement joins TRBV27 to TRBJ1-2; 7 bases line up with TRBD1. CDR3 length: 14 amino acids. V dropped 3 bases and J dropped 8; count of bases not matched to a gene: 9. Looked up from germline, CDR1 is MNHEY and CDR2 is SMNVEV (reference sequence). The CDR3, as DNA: TGTGCCAGCAGTTTTGGAGGGGGCGCGTTGGGCTACACCTTC. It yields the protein CASSFGGGALGYTF.

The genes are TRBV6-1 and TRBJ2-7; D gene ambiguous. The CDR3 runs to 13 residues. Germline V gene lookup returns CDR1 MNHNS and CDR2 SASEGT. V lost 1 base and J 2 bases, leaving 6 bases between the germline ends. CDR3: CASSEGQAYEQYF. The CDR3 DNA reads TGTGCCAGCAGTGAAGGTCAGGCCTACGAGCAGTACTTC.